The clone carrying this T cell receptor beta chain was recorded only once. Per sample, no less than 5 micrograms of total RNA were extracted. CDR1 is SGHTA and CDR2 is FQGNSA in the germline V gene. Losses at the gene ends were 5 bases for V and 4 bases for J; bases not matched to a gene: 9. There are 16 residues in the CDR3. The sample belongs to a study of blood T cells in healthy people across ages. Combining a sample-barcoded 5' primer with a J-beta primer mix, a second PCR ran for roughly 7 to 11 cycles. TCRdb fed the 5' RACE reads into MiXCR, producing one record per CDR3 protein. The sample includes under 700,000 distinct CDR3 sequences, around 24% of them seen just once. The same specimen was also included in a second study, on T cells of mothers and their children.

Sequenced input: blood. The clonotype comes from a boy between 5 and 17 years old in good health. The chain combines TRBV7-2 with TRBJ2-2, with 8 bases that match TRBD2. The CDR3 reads CASSKQAGAATGELFF. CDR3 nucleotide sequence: TGTGCCAGCAGCAAACAAGCGGGAGCGGCCACCGGGGAGCTGTTTTTT. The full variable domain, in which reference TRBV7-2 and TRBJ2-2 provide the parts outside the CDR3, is GAGVSQSPSNKVTEKGKDVELRCDPISGHTALYWYRQSLGQGLEFLIYFQGNSAPDKSGLPSDRFSAERTGGSVSTLTIQRTQQEDSAVYLCASSKQAGAATGELFFGEGSRLTVL.